The entry that follows covers one TCR beta chain sequence. This specimen comes from a study of shared T cell receptors in the human thymus. Produced via immunoSEQ multiplex PCR; TCRdb's table is partial and in-frame only. This table holds roughly 710,000 clones, 75% to 90% found once. The germline CDR1 and CDR2 sequences are MNHNS and SASEGT. J lost 3 bases, V lost 3 bases, and 8 bases had no gene match. The CDR3 is made up of 16 amino acids. The same sample was also studied in work on human thymus T cells.

The clonotype was recovered from a girl less than two years old with a congenital heart defect. The sequencing input was thymocytes. V and J are TRBV6-1 and TRBJ1-2; 9 nucleotides align to TRBD1. The CDR3 region is CASSDPRDRVDYGYTF. The CDR3 coding sequence is TGTGCCAGCAGTGACCCCCGGGACAGGGTCGACTATGGCTACACCTTC.